This TCR beta chain was observed in a study of human T cells and chemical hapten exposure. Study-level information: The use of 2% DPC on approximately 2 cm by approximately 2 cm of upper inner arm skin constituted sensitization. Affected patients, primarily female, had alopecia areata, totalis or universalis.

One entry per CDR3 protein results from TCRdb running MiXCR on the RACE reads. Of 40,000 or so distinct CDR3 sequences detected, about 13% appear once; the ten largest clones hold 2% to 2.5%. Indicated time point: patch test 3, about 24 weeks after DPC sensitization. The treatment was: therapeutic diphenylcyclopropenone sensitization with weekly scalp DPC. From whole blood left unfractionated, total RNA was extracted. This TCR derives from a woman aged 40 to 49 with alopecia areata. Some clones in this sample may be carry-over from other donors' samples. The starting material was whole blood, obtained in connection with sensitization to the hapten diphenylcyclopropenone (DPC).

The CDR3 DNA reads as TGCGCCAGCAGCCTGGGACCTGGAGAAAAACTGTTTTTT. It is translated as CASSLGPGEKLFF. V is TRBV5-1 and J is TRBJ1-4; maybe TRBD1 (5 bases). Trimming shortened V by 4 bases and J by 8 bases, and 12 bases separated the two germline ends. This CDR3 region has 13 residues. Germline CDR1 reads SGHRS; CDR2 reads YFSETQ.